The 7 T cell receptor beta chains below come from one sample, sequenced in a study of metastatic and nonmetastatic thyroid tumors. Nobody among the patients had been given any treatment before thyroid surgery. TCRdb reanalyzed the PCR reads via MiXCR. The table includes some 7,900 clones, 26% detected once. Sequenced: adjacent normal tissue. The origin of the receptors is a female donor with papillary thyroid cancer or a benign thyroid nodule (not recorded which). Some clones in this sample may be carry-over from other donors' samples.

The chain couples TRBV7-3 to TRBJ1-1; D unresolved. This CDR3 is built from 13 residues. V lost 4 bases and J 4 bases, leaving 10 bases between the germline ends. The germline gives CDR1 SGHTA, CDR2 FQGTGA. CDR3 amino acids: CASSSTPITEAFF. DNA of the CDR3: TGTGCCAGCAGCTCAACTCCGATCACTGAAGCTTTCTTT. The full variable domain, its missing parts supplied by reference TRBV7-3 and TRBJ1-1, is GAGVSQTPSNKVTEKGKYVELRCDPISGHTALYWYRQSLGQGPEFLIYFQGTGAADDSGLPNDRFFAVRPEGSVSTLKIQRTERGDSAVYLCASSSTPITEAFFGQGTRLTVV.

The chain joins TRBV11-3 to TRBJ2-7, with D perhaps matching TRBD1 (5 bases). CDR3 size: 12 residues. V was cut by 5 bases and J by 6 bases, with 11 bases left in between. Germline loops: CDR1 SGHNT, CDR2 YENEEA. The CDR3 region has the DNA TGTGCCAGCAGCCCCGGACACGCCGAGCAGTACTTC. Its translation is CASSPGHAEQYF.

This clone was seen more than once but under ten times. The rearrangement uses TRBV28 and TRBJ1-1; D gene uncertain. V dropped 7 bases and J dropped 2 bases, with 5 bases sitting between them. CDR1 MDHEN and CDR2 SYDVKM come from the germline V gene. The CDR3 covers 11 residues. CDR3 region: CASKINTEAFF. The CDR3 DNA is TGTGCCAGCAAAATCAACACTGAAGCTTTCTTT.

This clone has a handful of counts. The V gene is TRBV2, the J gene TRBJ2-6, with D unresolved. Per germline, CDR1 SNHLY and CDR2 FYNNEI. The germline V and J ends were trimmed by 3 bases and 0 bases, with 6 bases remaining between them. CDR3 length: 15 amino acids. The CDR3 sequence is CASSDRRSGANVLTF. The CDR3 DNA is TGTGCCAGCAGTGACCGCCGCTCTGGGGCCAACGTCCTGACTTTC.

This clone was recorded a few times. The CDR3: CASSLRLVNPDTQYF. CDR3 DNA: TGCGCCAGCAGCTTAAGGCTCGTTAATCCGGATACGCAGTATTTT. J is TRBJ2-3 and V is TRBV5-1; D uncertain. The germline gives CDR1 SGHRS, CDR2 YFSETQ. V was trimmed by 2 bases and J by 6 bases, leaving 16 bases between them. The CDR3 consists of 15 residues.

The chain employs TRBV20-1 and TRBJ1-6; 10 bases line up with TRBD1. This CDR3 contains 13 residues. Germline values: CDR1 DFQATT, CDR2 SNEGSKA (reference sequence). The trim removed 5 bases at V and 8 bases at J, leaving 3 bases unmatched. CDR3 DNA: TGCAGTGCTCTGGACAGGGGGGATTCACCCCTCCACTTT. Protein: CSALDRGDSPLHF.

The chain couples TRBV6-1 to TRBJ1-5, with 9 bases identical to TRBD1. V lost 2 bases to trimming and J lost 7 bases; unmatched junction nucleotides: 6. The CDR3 runs to 15 residues. Per germline, CDR1 MNHNS and CDR2 SASEGT. The CDR3 nucleotides are TGTGCCAGCAGTGAATCCGGGACAGGGTACCAGCCCCAGCATTTT. Amino acid sequence: CASSESGTGYQPQHF.